This TCR beta chain is drawn from a study of blood T cell repertoires in COVID-19. Overall study: Acute and convalescent COVID-19 samples came from the United States, Italy and Spain. T cells, B-cell-depleted T cells, or PBMCs provided the cDNA or gDNA that served as material.

In the authors' methods: Nucleated cell counts were estimated from reference gene primer amplification. Assay: immunoSEQ multiplex PCR; the TCRdb copy retains only in-frame clones and omits some. That table supplies the V and J calls and clone size; D and trimming were determined from the DNA. This sample has some 150,000 clones, with roughly nine tenths found just once. CDR1 and CDR2 (germline): SGHRS, YFSETQ. This CDR3 is built from 13 residues. The V and J ends lost 2 bases and 7 bases respectively, with 13 bases between them. The genes are TRBV5-1 and TRBJ2-7, with a possible D match to TRBD1 (6 bases). The receptor comes from a woman in her thirties or forties with acute or convalescent COVID-19. Specimen: peripheral blood. The CDR3, as DNA: TGCGCCAGCAGCTTCGACAGGTTACGTGAGCAGTACTTC. Translation gives CASSFDRLREQYF.